This T cell receptor (beta chain) was sequenced for a study of tumor and adjacent non-tumor tissue in lung cancer. The library came from three nested PCR rounds adapted from ARM-PCR protocols. TCRdb used MiXCR to reprocess the multiplex PCR reads, holding one entry per CDR3 protein. In the table there are tens of thousands of distinct CDR3 sequences, less than 75% of which are singletons. About this clonotype: This may arise from a read error, as a much more abundant clone is one base away.

The template was RNA from unsorted bulk tissue. With 1 base removed from V and 6 bases from J, the gap between germline ends came to 8 bases. The CDR3 is 12 amino acids. Germline values: CDR1 SGHKS, CDR2 YYEKEE (reference sequence). Sequencing used lung tumor tissue. This TCR was sampled from a man between 60 and 75 years old with non-small cell lung cancer. The genes are TRBV5-5 and TRBJ2-7; D is unresolved. CDR3 loop: CASSLCGGEQYF. The CDR3 DNA follows: TGTGCCAGCAGCTTGTGTGGCGGCGAGCAGTACTTC.